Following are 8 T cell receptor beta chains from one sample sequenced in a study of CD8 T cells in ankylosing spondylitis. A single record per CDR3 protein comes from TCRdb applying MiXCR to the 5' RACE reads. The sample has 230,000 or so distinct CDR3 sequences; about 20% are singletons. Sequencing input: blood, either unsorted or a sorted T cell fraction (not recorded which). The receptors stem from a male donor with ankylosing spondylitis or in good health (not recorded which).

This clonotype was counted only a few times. This chain's CDR3 is CASSWGQGATDTQYF. The DNA for the CDR3 is TGTGCCAGCAGTTGGGGACAGGGGGCCACAGATACGCAGTATTTT. The chain has TRBV28 and TRBJ2-3; 12 nucleotides align to TRBD1. The trim removed 4 bases at V and 2 bases at J, leaving 1 base unmatched. CDR1 is MDHEN, CDR2 SYDVKM, per germline. The CDR3 contains 15 residues.

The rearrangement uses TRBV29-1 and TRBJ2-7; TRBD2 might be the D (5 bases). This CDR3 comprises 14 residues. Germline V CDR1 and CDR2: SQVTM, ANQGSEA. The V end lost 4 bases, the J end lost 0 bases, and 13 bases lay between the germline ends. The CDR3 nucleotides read TGCAGCGTTGGTGGGAGCCAGAGCTCCTACGAGCAGTACTTC. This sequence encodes CSVGGSQSSYEQYF.

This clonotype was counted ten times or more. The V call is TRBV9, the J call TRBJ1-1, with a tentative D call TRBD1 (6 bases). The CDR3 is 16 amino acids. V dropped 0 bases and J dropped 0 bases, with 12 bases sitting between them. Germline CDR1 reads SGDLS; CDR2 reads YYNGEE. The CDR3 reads CASSVVGGAMNTEAFF. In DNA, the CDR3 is TGTGCCAGCAGCGTAGTGGGGGGGGCGATGAACACTGAAGCTTTCTTT. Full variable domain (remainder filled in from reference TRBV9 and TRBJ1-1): DSGVTQTPKHLITATGQRVTLRCSPRSGDLSVYWYQQSLDQGLQFLIQYYNGEERAKGNILERFSAQQFPDLHSELNLSSLELGDSALYFCASSVVGGAMNTEAFFGQGTRLTVV.

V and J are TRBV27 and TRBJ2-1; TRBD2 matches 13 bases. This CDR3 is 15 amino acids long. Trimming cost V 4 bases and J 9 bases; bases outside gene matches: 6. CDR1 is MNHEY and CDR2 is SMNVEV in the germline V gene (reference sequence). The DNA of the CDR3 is TGTGCCAGCAGTTCAAGACTAGCGGGAGGAGGTGAGCAGTTCTTC. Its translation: CASSSRLAGGGEQFF.

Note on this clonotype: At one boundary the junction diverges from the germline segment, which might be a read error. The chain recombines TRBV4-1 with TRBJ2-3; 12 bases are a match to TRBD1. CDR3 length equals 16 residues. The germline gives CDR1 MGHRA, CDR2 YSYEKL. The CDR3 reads CASSQPGTGGPDSQYF. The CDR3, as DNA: TGCGCCAGCAGCCAACCCGGGACAGGGGGCCCAGATTCGCAGTATTTT.

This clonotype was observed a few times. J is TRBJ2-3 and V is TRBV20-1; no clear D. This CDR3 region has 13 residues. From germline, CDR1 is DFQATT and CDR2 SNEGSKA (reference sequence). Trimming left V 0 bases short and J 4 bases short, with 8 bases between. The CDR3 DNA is TGCAGTGCTAGAGAACGCACCCCAGATACGCAGTATTTT. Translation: CSARERTPDTQYF.

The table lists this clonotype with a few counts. The CDR3 loop is CASSSPLIGTSGYNEQFF. The CDR3 DNA follows: TGTGCCAGCAGTTCGCCTCTAATAGGGACTAGCGGTTACAATGAGCAGTTCTTC. This chain uses TRBV6-5 with TRBJ2-1, with 11 positions matching TRBD2. Germline CDR1 MNHEY, CDR2 SVGAGI. This CDR3 comprises 18 residues. Trimming took 4 bases from V and 4 from J; bases not matched to a gene: 12.

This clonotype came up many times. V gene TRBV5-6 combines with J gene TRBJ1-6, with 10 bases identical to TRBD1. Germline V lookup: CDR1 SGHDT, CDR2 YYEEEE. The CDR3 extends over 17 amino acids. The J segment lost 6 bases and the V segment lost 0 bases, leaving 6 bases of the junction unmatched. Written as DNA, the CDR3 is TGTGCCAGCAGCTTGGGCGCGGGGACAGGGGTTAATTCACCCCTCCACTTT. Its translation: CASSLGAGTGVNSPLHF.